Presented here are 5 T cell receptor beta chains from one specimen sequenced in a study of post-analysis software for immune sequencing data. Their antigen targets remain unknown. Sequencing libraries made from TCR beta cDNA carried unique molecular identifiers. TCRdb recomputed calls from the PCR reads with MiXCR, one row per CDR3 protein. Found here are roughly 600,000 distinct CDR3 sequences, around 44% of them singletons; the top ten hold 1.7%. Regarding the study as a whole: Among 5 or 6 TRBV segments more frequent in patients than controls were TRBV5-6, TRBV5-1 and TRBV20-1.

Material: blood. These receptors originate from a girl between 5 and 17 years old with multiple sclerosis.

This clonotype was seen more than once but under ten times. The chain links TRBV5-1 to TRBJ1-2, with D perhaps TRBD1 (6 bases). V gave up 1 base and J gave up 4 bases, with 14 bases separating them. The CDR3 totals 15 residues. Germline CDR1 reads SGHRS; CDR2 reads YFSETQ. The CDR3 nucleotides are TGCGCCAGCAGCTTGAGTACAGGGCCCCCCTATGGCTACACCTTC. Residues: CASSLSTGPPYGYTF.

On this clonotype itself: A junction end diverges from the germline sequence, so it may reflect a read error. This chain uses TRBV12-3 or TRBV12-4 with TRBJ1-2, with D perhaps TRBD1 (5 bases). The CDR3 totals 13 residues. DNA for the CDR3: TGTGCCAGCAGTCCCTCAGGGAGAAATGGCCACACCTTC. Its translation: CASSPSGRNGHTF.

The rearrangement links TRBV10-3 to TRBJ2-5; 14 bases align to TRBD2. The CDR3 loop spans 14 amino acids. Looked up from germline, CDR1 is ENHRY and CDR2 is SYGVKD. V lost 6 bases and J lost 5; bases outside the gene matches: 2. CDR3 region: CAIRGLAGVETQYF. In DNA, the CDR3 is TGTGCCATCAGGGGACTAGCGGGAGTGGAGACCCAGTACTTC.

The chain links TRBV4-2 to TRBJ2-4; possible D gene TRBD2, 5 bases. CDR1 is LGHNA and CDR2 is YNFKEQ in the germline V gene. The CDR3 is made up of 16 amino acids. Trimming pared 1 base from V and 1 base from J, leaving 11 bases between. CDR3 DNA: TGTGCCAGCAGCCAAGCGGTGACTACGGCCAAAAACATTCAGTACTTC. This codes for CASSQAVTTAKNIQYF.

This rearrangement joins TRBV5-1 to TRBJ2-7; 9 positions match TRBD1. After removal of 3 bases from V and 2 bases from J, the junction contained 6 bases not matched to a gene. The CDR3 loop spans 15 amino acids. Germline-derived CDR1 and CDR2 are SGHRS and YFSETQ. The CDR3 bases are TGCGCCAGCAGCTGGGGGACAGGGCCGACCTACGAGCAGTACTTC. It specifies CASSWGTGPTYEQYF.